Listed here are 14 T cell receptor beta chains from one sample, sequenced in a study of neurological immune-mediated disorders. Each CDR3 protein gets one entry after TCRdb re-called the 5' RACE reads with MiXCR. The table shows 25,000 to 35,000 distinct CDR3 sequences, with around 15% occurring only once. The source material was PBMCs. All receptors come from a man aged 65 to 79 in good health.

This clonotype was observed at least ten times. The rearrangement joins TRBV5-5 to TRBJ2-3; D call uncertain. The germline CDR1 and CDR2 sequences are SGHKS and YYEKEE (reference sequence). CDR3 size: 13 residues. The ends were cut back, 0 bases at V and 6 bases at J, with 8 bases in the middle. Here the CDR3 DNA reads TGTGCCAGCAGCTTGGAAGGGTCGGATACGCAGTATTTT. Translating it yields CASSLEGSDTQYF.

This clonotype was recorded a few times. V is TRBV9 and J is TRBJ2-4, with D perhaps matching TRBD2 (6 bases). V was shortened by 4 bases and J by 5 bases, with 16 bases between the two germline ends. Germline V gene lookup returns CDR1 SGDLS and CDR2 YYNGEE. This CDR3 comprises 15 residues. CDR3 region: CASSPGGTAQNIQYF. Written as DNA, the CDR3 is TGTGCCAGCAGCCCCGGCGGGACGGCCCAAAACATTCAGTACTTC.

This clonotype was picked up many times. In DNA, the CDR3 is TGTGCCAGCAGCCTAGGTGGGACAGGGACCGGGGAGCTGTTTTTT. Its translation is CASSLGGTGTGELFF. This chain uses TRBV28 with TRBJ2-2; 9 bases agree with TRBD1. Germline assignment: CDR1 MDHEN and CDR2 SYDVKM. This CDR3 is built from 15 residues. V lost 6 bases to trimming and J lost 5 bases; unmatched junction nucleotides: 7.

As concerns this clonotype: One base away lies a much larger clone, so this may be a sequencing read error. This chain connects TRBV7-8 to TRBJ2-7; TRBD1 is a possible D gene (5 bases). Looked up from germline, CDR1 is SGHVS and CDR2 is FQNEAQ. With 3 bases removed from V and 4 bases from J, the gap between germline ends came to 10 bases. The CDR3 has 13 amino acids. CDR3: CASSLDMRYEQYF. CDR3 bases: TGTGCCAGCAGCTTGGACATGAGGTACGAGCAGTACTTC.

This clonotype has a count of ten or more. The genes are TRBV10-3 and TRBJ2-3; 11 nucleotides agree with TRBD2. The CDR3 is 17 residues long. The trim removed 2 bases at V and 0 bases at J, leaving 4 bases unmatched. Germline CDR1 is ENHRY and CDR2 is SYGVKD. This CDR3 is CAISETSGGPSTDTQYF. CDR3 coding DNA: TGTGCCATCAGTGAGACTAGCGGGGGACCCAGCACAGATACGCAGTATTTT.

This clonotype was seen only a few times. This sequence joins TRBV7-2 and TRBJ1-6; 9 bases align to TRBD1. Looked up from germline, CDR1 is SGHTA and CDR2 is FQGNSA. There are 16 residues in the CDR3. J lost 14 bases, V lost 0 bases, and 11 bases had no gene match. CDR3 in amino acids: CASSLAHGTGSITLHF. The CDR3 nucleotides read TGTGCCAGCAGCTTAGCGCATGGGACAGGGTCGATTACCCTCCACTTT.

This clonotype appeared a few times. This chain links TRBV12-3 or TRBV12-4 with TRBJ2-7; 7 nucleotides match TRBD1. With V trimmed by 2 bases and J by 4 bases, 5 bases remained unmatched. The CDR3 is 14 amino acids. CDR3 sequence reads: CASSLRGQSYEQYF. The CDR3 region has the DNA TGTGCCAGCAGTTTAAGGGGACAGTCTTACGAGCAGTACTTC.

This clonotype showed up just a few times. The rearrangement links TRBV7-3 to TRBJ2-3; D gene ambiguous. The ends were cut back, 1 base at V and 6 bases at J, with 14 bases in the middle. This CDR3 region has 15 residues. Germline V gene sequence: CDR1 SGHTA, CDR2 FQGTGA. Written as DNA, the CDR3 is TGTGCCAGCAGCTTAATAGGGCGGCTTGCGGATACGCAGTATTTT. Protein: CASSLIGRLADTQYF.

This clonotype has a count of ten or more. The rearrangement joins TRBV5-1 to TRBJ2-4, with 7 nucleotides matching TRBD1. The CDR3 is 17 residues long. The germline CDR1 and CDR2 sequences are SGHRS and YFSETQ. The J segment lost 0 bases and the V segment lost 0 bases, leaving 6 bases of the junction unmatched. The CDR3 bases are TGCGCCAGCAGCTTGGCCCTAGGGGGCGAAGCCAAAAACATTCAGTACTTC. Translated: CASSLALGGEAKNIQYF. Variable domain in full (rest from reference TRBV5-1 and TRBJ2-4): KAGVTQTPRYLIKTRGQQVTLSCSPISGHRSVSWYQQTPGQGLQFLFEYFSETQRNKGNFPGRFSGRQFSNSRSEMNVSTLELGDSALYLCASSLALGGEAKNIQYFGAGTRLSVL.

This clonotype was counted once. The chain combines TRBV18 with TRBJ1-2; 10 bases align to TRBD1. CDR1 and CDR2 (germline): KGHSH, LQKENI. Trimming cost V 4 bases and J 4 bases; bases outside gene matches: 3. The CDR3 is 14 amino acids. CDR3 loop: CASSRGQGIYGYTF. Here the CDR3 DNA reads TGTGCCAGCTCACGGGGACAGGGGATCTATGGCTACACCTTC.

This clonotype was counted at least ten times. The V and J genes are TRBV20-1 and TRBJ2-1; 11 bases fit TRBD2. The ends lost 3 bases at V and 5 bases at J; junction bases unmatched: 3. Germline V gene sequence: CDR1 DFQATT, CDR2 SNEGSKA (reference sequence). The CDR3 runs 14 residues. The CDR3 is CSASPGLADNEQFF. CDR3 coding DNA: TGCAGTGCTAGCCCGGGACTAGCGGACAATGAGCAGTTCTTC.

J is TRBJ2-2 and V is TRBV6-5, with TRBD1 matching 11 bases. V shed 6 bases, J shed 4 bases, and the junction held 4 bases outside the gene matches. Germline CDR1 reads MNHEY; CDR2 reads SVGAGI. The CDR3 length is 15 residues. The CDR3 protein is CASRPGTGGTGELFF. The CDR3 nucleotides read TGTGCCAGCAGGCCCGGGACAGGGGGCACCGGGGAGCTGTTTTTT.

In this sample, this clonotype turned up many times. This CDR3 reads CASSDLAVSYNEQFF. The CDR3 DNA follows: TGCGCCAGCAGCGATCTAGCGGTCTCCTACAATGAGCAGTTCTTC. V gene TRBV5-1 combines with J gene TRBJ2-1; TRBD2 matches 7 bases. With V trimmed by 4 bases and J by 0 bases, 4 bases remained unmatched. The CDR3 consists of 15 residues. CDR1 is SGHRS and CDR2 is YFSETQ in the germline V gene.

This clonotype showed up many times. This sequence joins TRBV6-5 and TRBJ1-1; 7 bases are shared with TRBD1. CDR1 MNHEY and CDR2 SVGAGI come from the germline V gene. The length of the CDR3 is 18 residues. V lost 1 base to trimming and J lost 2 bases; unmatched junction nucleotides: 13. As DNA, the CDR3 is TGTGCCAGCAGTTACTGGGCAGACAGGGAGATTTTCAACACTGAAGCTTTCTTT. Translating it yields CASSYWADREIFNTEAFF.